The present TCR beta chain was sequenced within a study of identifying expanded T cells in peripheral blood. Study outcomes and limitations: Over two and four weeks, about 15 and 19 clones changed, versus approximately 1.2 between replicates. Across healthy donors, higher total template counts meant significantly greater roughly 2-week count variance.

Healthy donors had no documented immune events, such as infections, while sampled. Germline V gene data show CDR1 as MNHEY and CDR2 as SVGAGI. The CDR3 is 15 amino acids. The V end lost 6 bases, the J end lost 1 base, and 10 bases lay between the germline ends. Clones were read by immunoSEQ multiplex PCR, and TCRdb kept only the in-frame ones, dropping some. The sample lists roughly 75,000 clones; 85% to 90% were seen once. Regarding this clone: Its antigen is as yet unknown.

This TCR came from a person aged 18-70 years in good health. The sequenced sample consisted of blood. V usage is TRBV6-5 and J usage is TRBJ2-6; D unclear. The CDR3 nucleotides are TGTGCCAGCAGCCCTGCGTCTTCTGGGGCCAACGTCCTGACTTTC. Translation gives CASSPASSGANVLTF.